This TCR beta chain was identified during a study of shared clonotypes between healthy human individuals. As regards this clone: As yet, its antigen is unknown.

Replicate PCRs for sorted subsets used 200 ng DNA; this equaled about 30,000 T cell genomes. The repertoire was sequenced with immunoSEQ multiplex PCR; TCRdb's copy has only in-frame clones and lacks some. Counted here are 2 million to 2.5 million clones, 90% to 95% occurring once; the ten biggest clones make up about 0.39%. All the donors were Caucasian adults who lived in Nashville, Tennessee. The study, taken as a whole, reports: Generally, estimated richness proved larger in naive subsets than it did in memory subsets. Non-shared clonotypes had lower generation probabilities than those shared by all four donors.

CDR3 length: 13 amino acids. The germline CDR1 and CDR2 sequences are SGHTA and FQGTGA. Trimming pared 1 base from V and 5 bases from J, leaving 9 bases between. Sequencing used naive CD4+ T cells from PBMCs. Subset given: CD45RA+ positively selected. The receptor's source is a man in his late teens or twenties in good health. Some clones in this sample may be carry-over from other donors' samples. The genes are TRBV7-3 and TRBJ2-7; possibly TRBD2 for D (5 bases). The CDR3 spells CASSLSRDNEQYF. The CDR3 nucleotides read TGTGCCAGCAGCTTAAGCCGGGATAACGAGCAGTACTTC.